This TCR beta chain was profiled in a study of T cell repertoires in cytomegalovirus infection. Across the whole study: Used in the study were CMV epitopes, some recently identified and HLA-C-restricted, others well-studied and HLA-B-restricted. Public TCR beta signatures provided an indication of both CMV infection and a matching HLA type. General observations from the study: CMV-specific TCR beta clonotypes restricted by HLA-C were the ones dominating the ex vivo response. Cumulative frequency (of public TCR beta family members) identified carriers of CMV plus the relevant HLA.

A single record per CDR3 protein comes from TCRdb applying MiXCR to the reads. Among about 920,000 distinct CDR3 sequences, around a third were seen once, and the ten largest hold over 13%. CDR1 SGHVS and CDR2 FNYEAQ come from the germline V gene. The CDR3 runs 16 residues. V lost 0 bases and J 0 bases, leaving 12 bases between the germline ends. This clonotype showed up many times. What it recognizes is unknown. The chain has TRBV7-6 and TRBJ2-7, with D possibly TRBD2 on 7 matching bases. This clonotype was sampled from a human donor in good health (CMV status not recorded). Some clones in this sample may be carry-over from other donors' samples. This sample comprised cultured CD8+ T cells from PBMCs, obtained from culture after CMV antigen stimulation. In DNA, the CDR3 is TGTGCCAGCAGCTTAGCCCGCGGGGGCCTCTCCTACGAGCAGTACTTC. Protein product: CASSLARGGLSYEQYF.